This T cell receptor beta chain was retrieved from a study of B cell selection in AIRE deficiency. Study findings and constraints: Healthy donors alone shared about 32% of around 3,700 Treg sequences; patients alone about 9.1%. In TCRBV usage, CDR3 length and diversity, patient Tconv and Treg cells matched healthy donors. Shorter CDR3s marked shared Treg sequences, biased toward few non-templated insertions.

Turning to this clone: Its matching antigen is unknown.

The sorted conventional CD4 T cells were gated as CD4+CD127+. Assay used: immunoSEQ multiplex PCR; TCRdb lists only in-frame clones, some missing. The table has approximately 19,000 clones, less than 98% seen once; the top ten hold less than 0.4%. The CDR3 sequence is 11 residues long. Germline V gives CDR1 SGHTA, CDR2 FQGNSA. V was shortened by 5 bases and J by 3 bases, with 5 bases between the two germline ends. The TCR originated in a human donor with AIRE deficiency. This chain links TRBV7-2 with TRBJ2-7, with no clear D. The sequenced material came from conventional CD4+ T cells sorted from PBMCs. The CDR3 sequence: CASSLIYEQYF. The CDR3, as DNA: TGTGCCAGCAGCCTTATCTACGAGCAGTACTTC.